This TCR beta chain was identified during a study of CD8+ T cells in alopecia areata. Study results and limitations: Relative to mice, TCR sharing across patients was less clear, a difference possibly HLA-related. An increase in clonality over normal scalp was evident in lesional scalp, especially alopecia totalis/universalis.

Germline lookup yields CDR1 SQVTM and CDR2 ANQGSEA. The CDR3 length is 15 residues. V lost 0 bases to trimming and J lost 0 bases, with 12 bases between them. A few counts support this clone. Its antigen is not known. Extraction of RNA preceded its reverse transcription into cDNA, which served as the sequencing template. Using immunoSEQ multiplex PCR, the repertoire was profiled, and TCRdb retains in-frame clones only, with some absent. The table shows about 110,000 clones, with approximately 59% occurring only once. This sequence originates from a human donor in good health. V and J are TRBV29-1 and TRBJ2-7; D remains ambiguous. Sequenced input: CD8+ T cells sorted from blood. For the CDR3, the DNA is TGCAGCGTTGAAGATCGCTCCAGGAGCTCCTACGAGCAGTACTTC. This encodes CSVEDRSRSSYEQYF.